The next 9 T cell receptor beta chains were all read from a single sample in a study of T cell changes during pregnancy in multiple sclerosis. Sequencing was performed with immunoSEQ multiplex PCR; in TCRdb, only in-frame clones are kept and a portion is missing. The sample has 35,000 to 50,000 clones; roughly 87% are singletons. The sample consisted of CD4+ T cells from peripheral blood mononuclear cells, taken after pregnancy. These receptors were obtained from a female donor with multiple sclerosis, enrolled in a pregnancy study.

This clone has more than one count but fewer than ten. The CDR3 loop is CASSVGGTGGNYGYTF. In DNA form, the CDR3 reads TGTGCCAGCAGCGTAGGGGGGACAGGGGGCAACTATGGCTACACCTTC. This sequence joins TRBV9 and TRBJ1-2; TRBD1 matches 12 bases. The CDR3 extends over 16 amino acids. The trim removed 0 bases at V and 2 bases at J, leaving 2 bases unmatched. Looked up from germline, CDR1 is SGDLS and CDR2 is YYNGEE.

This rearrangement joins TRBV5-1 to TRBJ1-2, with D hard to call. The CDR3 covers 15 residues. The germline V and J ends were trimmed by 4 bases and 7 bases, with 20 bases remaining between them. Per germline, CDR1 SGHRS and CDR2 YFSETQ. The CDR3: CASSPPQYGRGGYTF. The DNA of the CDR3 is TGCGCCAGCAGCCCGCCTCAATACGGTCGTGGTGGCTACACCTTC. The variable domain in full, with the rest retrieved from reference TRBV5-1 and TRBJ1-2, is KAGVTQTPRYLIKTRGQQVTLSCSPISGHRSVSWYQQTPGQGLQFLFEYFSETQRNKGNFPGRFSGRQFSNSRSEMNVSTLELGDSALYLCASSPPQYGRGGYTFGSGTRLTVV.

This sequence joins TRBV28 and TRBJ1-2; TRBD1 matches 9 bases. Germline CDR1 and CDR2: MDHEN and SYDVKM. The CDR3 length is 15 residues. Trimming took 2 bases from V and 7 from J; bases not matched to a gene: 8. The CDR3 sequence is CASSLNRGRVGGYTF. CDR3 DNA: TGTGCCAGCAGTTTAAACAGGGGGCGCGTCGGTGGCTACACCTTC.

V and J are TRBV19 and TRBJ2-1, with 10 positions matching TRBD2. From germline, CDR1 is LNHDA and CDR2 SQIVND (reference sequence). CDR3 size: 15 residues. The ends lost 4 bases at V and 7 bases at J; junction bases unmatched: 7. CDR3 coding DNA: TGTGCCAGTAGTAGGGGGCTAGCGGGGGTAAATGAGCAGTTCTTC. Translated: CASSRGLAGVNEQFF.

This clone came up once. The chain has TRBV19 and TRBJ2-3; 8 bases agree with TRBD2. CDR1 and CDR2 (germline): LNHDA, SQIVND (reference sequence). V gave up 2 bases and J gave up 0 bases; unmatched junction bases: 7. This CDR3 has 17 amino acids. CDR3 sequence reads: CASSITRSGASTDTQYF. The CDR3 DNA reads as TGTGCCAGTAGTATAACTCGTAGCGGGGCTAGCACAGATACGCAGTATTTT. Full variable domain (missing parts from reference TRBV19 and TRBJ2-3): DGGITQSPKYLFRKEGQNVTLSCEQNLNHDAMYWYRQDPGQGLRLIYYSQIVNDFQKGDIAEGYSVSREKKESFPLTVTSAQKNPTAFYLCASSITRSGASTDTQYFGPGTRLTVL.

This clone was counted a few times. This chain uses TRBV30 with TRBJ1-1, with D perhaps matching TRBD1 (5 bases). The CDR3 spans 14 residues. The V gene's germline CDR1 is GTSNPN and CDR2 SVGIG (reference sequence). With 4 bases removed from V and 0 bases from J, the gap between germline ends came to 12 bases. CDR3 sequence reads: CAWTGVGMNTEAFF. The CDR3 region has the DNA TGTGCCTGGACGGGGGTGGGGATGAACACTGAAGCTTTCTTT.

The rearrangement links TRBV7-2 to TRBJ1-4; 7 bases fit TRBD1. V gave up 5 bases and J gave up 6 bases; unmatched junction bases: 6. From germline, CDR1 is SGHTA and CDR2 FQGNSA. This CDR3 comprises 14 residues. CDR3 bases: TGTGCCAGCAGCCGGGACAGCAGGCATGAAAAACTGTTTTTT. Protein sequence: CASSRDSRHEKLFF.

The chain couples TRBV30 to TRBJ2-7, with TRBD2 matching over 11 bases. The CDR3 extends over 17 amino acids. CDR1 GTSNPN and CDR2 SVGIG come from the germline V gene (reference sequence). V was clipped by 2 bases and J by 3 bases; unmatched bases: 12. The CDR3 spells CAWSPSPGTSGVYEQYF. CDR3 sequence (DNA): TGTGCCTGGAGTCCCTCTCCCGGGACTAGCGGAGTCTACGAGCAGTACTTC.

This clone has a handful of counts. The chain employs TRBV20-1 and TRBJ2-5; D is uncertain. The CDR3 is 11 residues long. Germline V gene sequence: CDR1 DFQATT, CDR2 SNEGSKA (reference sequence). Trimming left V 2 bases short and J 3 bases short, with 4 bases between. CDR3: CSARQEETQYF. As DNA, the CDR3 is TGCAGTGCTAGACAGGAAGAGACCCAGTACTTC.